This passage covers 26 T cell receptor beta chains from one sample sequenced in a study of beta chain features in type 1 diabetes. Expressed TCRB transcripts got sequenced, as all isolated RNA was reverse transcribed. Data came from immunoSEQ multiplex PCR; TCRdb stores just in-frame clones and leaves some out. The table includes more than 150,000 clones, about 13% detected once. The specimen was central memory CD4+ T cells from blood. These receptors came from a woman under 30 in good health.

This clone was counted a few times. The chain couples TRBV10-3 to TRBJ1-2; no firm D call. Germline V gene data show CDR1 as ENHRY and CDR2 as SYGVKD. Trimming took off 3 bases at V and 7 bases at J, with 21 bases between the two ends. This CDR3 comprises 16 residues. For the CDR3, the DNA is TGTGCCATCAGTGACCTCGAGAGGAGGGCTCCTCTTGGCTACACCTTC. The encoded protein is CAISDLERRAPLGYTF.

Here the CDR3 DNA reads TGTGCCAGCAGTTACCAAATAACAACCTCTGGAAACACCATATATTTT. Translated: CASSYQITTSGNTIYF. The chain recombines TRBV6-6 with TRBJ1-3; D gene unclear. This CDR3 region has 16 residues. The germline gives CDR1 MNHNY, CDR2 SVGAGI (reference sequence). With 2 bases removed from V and 0 bases from J, the gap between germline ends came to 11 bases.

The CDR3: CASSLQGAATEAFF. CDR3 sequence (DNA): TGCGCCAGCAGCTTACAGGGAGCGGCCACTGAAGCTTTCTTT. The chain recombines TRBV5-1 with TRBJ1-1, with D tentatively TRBD1 (6 bases). This CDR3 region has 14 residues. Germline V gene lookup returns CDR1 SGHRS and CDR2 YFSETQ. The V and J ends lost 2 bases and 4 bases respectively, with 12 bases between them.

The CDR3 reads CASTPSPPRVEGYTF. Written as DNA, the CDR3 is TGTGCCAGCACCCCTTCCCCCCCCAGGGTAGAGGGCTACACCTTC. The chain uses TRBV27 and TRBJ1-2; D is perhaps TRBD1 (5 bases). The germline V gene has CDR1 MNHEY and CDR2 SMNVEV (reference sequence). CDR3 size: 15 residues. Trimming shortened V by 7 bases and J by 8 bases, and 23 bases separated the two germline ends.

This clone was seen a few times. The chain joins TRBV29-1 to TRBJ2-2; no clear D gene. V was cut by 8 bases and J by 13 bases, with 8 bases left in between. Germline CDR1 and CDR2: SQVTM and ANQGSEA. CDR3 length equals 8 residues. This CDR3 is CSPTGLFF. CDR3 DNA: TGCAGCCCCACGGGGCTGTTTTTT.

A few counts support this clone. The chain carries TRBV7-9 and TRBJ2-7; 7 positions agree with TRBD2. Germline V gene sequence: CDR1 SEHNR, CDR2 FQNEAQ (reference sequence). This CDR3 spans 15 amino acids. The V segment lost 1 base and the J segment 1 base; nucleotides outside the gene matches: 4. CDR3 residues: CASSLEGGRSYEQYF. The CDR3 DNA is TGTGCCAGCAGCTTAGAGGGCGGGAGATCCTACGAGCAGTACTTC.

The chain recombines TRBV11-2 with TRBJ2-1; maybe TRBD2 (6 bases). The CDR3 has 14 residues. The V gene's germline CDR1 is SGHAT and CDR2 FQNNGV. Between the trimmed V and J ends, which lost 0 bases and 9 bases, there was a span of 12 bases. The DNA of the CDR3 is TGTGCCAGCAGCTTAGACGGGGCGCGGGGTGAGCAGTTCTTC. Protein product: CASSLDGARGEQFF.

In its sample, this clone was seen many times. V usage is TRBV27 and J usage is TRBJ2-5; no firm D call. This CDR3 contains 14 residues. Trimming took 6 bases from V and 5 from J, leaving 16 bases between them. The germline V gene has CDR1 MNHEY and CDR2 SMNVEV (reference sequence). The CDR3 DNA sequence: TGTGCCAGCAGCCCGATGAGGCTCCACGAGACCCAGTACTTC. It yields the protein CASSPMRLHETQYF.

The table lists this clone with a few counts. The chain recombines TRBV5-1 with TRBJ2-3, with unresolved D. The V and J ends lost 4 bases and 0 bases respectively, with 9 bases between them. CDR1 and CDR2 from the germline V gene are SGHRS and YFSETQ. CDR3 size: 14 residues. The CDR3 is CASSRLPSTDTQYF. Written as DNA, the CDR3 is TGCGCCAGCAGCCGACTTCCTAGCACAGATACGCAGTATTTT.

This chain uses TRBV7-2 with TRBJ2-6; 9 bases fit TRBD1. CDR3 length equals 17 residues. V gave up 0 bases and J gave up 3 bases; unmatched junction bases: 3. CDR1 and CDR2 (germline): SGHTA, FQGNSA. In DNA form, the CDR3 reads TGTGCCAGCAGCTTAGCACAGGGGGCGCGTGGGGCCAACGTCCTGACTTTC. It translates to CASSLAQGARGANVLTF.

This chain joins TRBV7-9 and TRBJ2-1, with a possible D match to TRBD1 (6 bases). CDR1 SEHNR and CDR2 FQNEAQ come from the germline V gene (reference sequence). Trimming cost V 5 bases and J 3 bases, with 14 bases left between them. The CDR3 sequence is 15 residues long. CDR3 amino acids: CASSPGTNVYNEQFF. The CDR3 DNA reads as TGTGCCAGCAGCCCCGGGACAAACGTCTACAATGAGCAGTTCTTC. The whole variable domain, filled in from reference TRBV7-9 and TRBJ2-1, reads DTGVSQNPRHKITKRGQNVTFRCDPISEHNRLYWYRQTLGQGPEFLTYFQNEAQLEKSRLLSDRFSAERPKGSFSTLEIQRTEQGDSAMYLCASSPGTNVYNEQFFGPGTRLTVL.

The chain carries TRBV29-1 and TRBJ1-5; 8 nucleotides align to TRBD1. Germline V CDR1 and CDR2: SQVTM, ANQGSEA. With V trimmed by 4 bases and J by 7 bases, 6 bases remained unmatched. This CDR3 is 13 amino acids long. The CDR3 nucleotides read TGCAGCGTTGTGACAGGGGCTGAACAGCCCCAGCATTTT. The encoded protein is CSVVTGAEQPQHF.

This clone has a handful of counts. Other DNA sequences in the sample encode the same CDR3. The J gene is TRBJ2-3, the V gene TRBV7-2, with D perhaps TRBD2 (6 bases). CDR1 is SGHTA and CDR2 is FQGNSA in the germline V gene. V dropped 5 bases and J dropped 2 bases, with 11 bases sitting between them. This CDR3 spans 14 amino acids. The CDR3: CASSPGLTTDTQYF. CDR3 in DNA: TGTGCCAGCAGCCCGGGACTCACCACAGATACGCAGTATTTT.

This clone was detected a few times. The chain couples TRBV9 to TRBJ2-2, with 13 positions matching TRBD2. Trimming took 0 bases from V and 5 from J; bases not matched to a gene: 4. The germline gives CDR1 SGDLS, CDR2 YYNGEE. CDR3 length equals 17 residues. The CDR3 reads CASSVVSGLAGTGELFF. The CDR3 region has the DNA TGTGCCAGCAGCGTAGTGTCGGGACTAGCGGGAACCGGGGAGCTGTTTTTT.

The CDR3 reads CAWSPRRGQGSLSNYGYTF. The CDR3 region has the DNA TGTGCCTGGAGTCCGCGTAGGGGACAGGGTTCGCTGTCTAACTATGGCTACACCTTC. The chain joins TRBV30 to TRBJ1-2; TRBD1 matches at 9 bases. CDR3 length: 19 residues. Losses at the gene ends were 2 bases for V and 0 bases for J; bases not matched to a gene: 16. Per germline, CDR1 GTSNPN and CDR2 SVGIG (reference sequence).

The chain joins TRBV7-9 to TRBJ1-2; 9 bases are a match to TRBD1. The CDR3 contains 15 residues. The germline V gene has CDR1 SEHNR and CDR2 FQNEAQ (reference sequence). V gave up 5 bases and J gave up 0 bases; unmatched junction bases: 4. CDR3 DNA sequence: TGTGCCAGCAGCATGGGACAGGGCGCTAACTATGGCTACACCTTC. Translated: CASSMGQGANYGYTF. Full variable domain (rest looked up from reference TRBV7-9 and TRBJ1-2): DTGVSQNPRHKITKRGQNVTFRCDPISEHNRLYWYRQTLGQGPEFLTYFQNEAQLEKSRLLSDRFSAERPKGSFSTLEIQRTEQGDSAMYLCASSMGQGANYGYTFGSGTRLTVV.

This clone was recorded a few times. The genes are TRBV5-1 and TRBJ2-1, with TRBD1 identical over 9 bases. This CDR3 is built from 17 residues. The trim removed 4 bases at V and 2 bases at J, leaving 10 bases unmatched. Germline CDR1 reads SGHRS; CDR2 reads YFSETQ. The CDR3 loop is CASSPGTGSPPYNEQFF. CDR3 DNA sequence: TGCGCCAGCAGCCCCGGGACAGGGAGCCCGCCCTACAATGAGCAGTTCTTC.

In this sample, this clone turned up many times. The chain links TRBV19 to TRBJ2-5, with 14 bases lining up with TRBD2. The CDR3 has 13 amino acids. Germline CDR1 and CDR2: LNHDA and SQIVND (reference sequence). The trim removed 9 bases at V and 5 bases at J, leaving 2 bases unmatched. The CDR3 reads CASGTSGSETQYF. In DNA form, the CDR3 reads TGTGCCAGCGGGACTAGCGGGAGTGAGACCCAGTACTTC.

Concerning this clone itself: The sample carries other DNA sequences with the same CDR3. The CDR3 DNA sequence: TGCGCCAGCAGCCTAGGGACTAGCGGGAGGTCCTACGAGCAGTACTTC. It specifies CASSLGTSGRSYEQYF. The chain joins TRBV4-1 to TRBJ2-7; 15 bases are shared with TRBD2. CDR1 and CDR2 (germline): MGHRA, YSYEKL. Trimming took 4 bases from V and 1 from J; bases not matched to a gene: 2. The CDR3 is 16 residues long.

This chain links TRBV10-1 with TRBJ2-7; the D gene is possibly TRBD2 (6 bases). The CDR3 has 14 amino acids. The V and J ends lost 3 bases and 2 bases respectively, with 11 bases between them. In germline, CDR1 is WNHNN, CDR2 SYGVQD (reference sequence). The CDR3 nucleotides are TGCGCCAGCAGTGATATGAGGACTACCTACGAGCAGTACTTC. As protein: CASSDMRTTYEQYF.

This clone appeared a few times. This chain links TRBV30 with TRBJ2-2, with a tentative D call TRBD1 (6 bases). V was shortened by 0 bases and J by 9 bases, with 11 bases between the two germline ends. Looked up from germline, CDR1 is GTSNPN and CDR2 is SVGIG (reference sequence). The CDR3 runs 13 residues. The CDR3 spells CAWSVQGGRELFF. The DNA for the CDR3 is TGTGCCTGGAGTGTACAGGGTGGGAGGGAGCTGTTTTTT.

The V and J genes are TRBV4-3 and TRBJ1-2; TRBD1 matches 9 bases. V dropped 0 bases and J dropped 8; count of bases not matched to a gene: 10. Germline V gene lookup returns CDR1 LGHNA and CDR2 YSLEER. This CDR3 is 16 amino acids long. DNA for the CDR3: TGCGCCAGCAGCCAAGATCCCGCACAGGGGGCGCGCGGCTACACCTTC. Translation: CASSQDPAQGARGYTF.

There are a few counts of this clone. The CDR3: CASSEVLRSGQYF. DNA for the CDR3: TGTGCCAGCAGTGAAGTTTTGCGTTCTGGGCAGTACTTC. J is TRBJ2-7 and V is TRBV2; D gene unclear. CDR1 and CDR2 from the germline V gene are SNHLY and FYNNEI. The CDR3 sequence is 13 residues long. Deletions cut 1 base from V and 9 bases from J, with 13 bases between.

The chain combines TRBV18 with TRBJ2-1; D not resolved. Germline values: CDR1 KGHSH, CDR2 LQKENI. Deletions cut 2 bases from V and 2 bases from J, with 10 bases between. The CDR3 runs to 15 residues. This CDR3 is CASSPSVYPYNEQFF. Written as DNA, the CDR3 is TGTGCCAGCTCACCATCAGTATATCCCTACAATGAGCAGTTCTTC.

The CDR3 loop reads CASSLGLRSYNEQFF. DNA of the CDR3: TGTGCCAGCAGCCTGGGACTTCGCTCCTACAATGAGCAGTTCTTC. The J gene is TRBJ2-1, the V gene TRBV6-1; perhaps TRBD2 as D (6 bases). The V gene lost 6 bases and the J gene lost 0 bases, with 12 bases spanning the gap. The germline V gene encodes CDR1 MNHNS and CDR2 SASEGT. There are 15 residues in the CDR3.

This clone was counted a few times. The rearrangement links TRBV5-6 to TRBJ1-4; 7 nucleotides line up with TRBD1. The length of the CDR3 is 13 residues. Germline CDR1 SGHDT, CDR2 YYEEEE. After removal of 5 bases from V and 10 bases from J, the junction contained 8 bases not matched to a gene. CDR3 bases: TGTGCCAGCAGGCACAGGGGCCAAGGAAAACTGTTTTTT. Translated, it gives CASRHRGQGKLFF.